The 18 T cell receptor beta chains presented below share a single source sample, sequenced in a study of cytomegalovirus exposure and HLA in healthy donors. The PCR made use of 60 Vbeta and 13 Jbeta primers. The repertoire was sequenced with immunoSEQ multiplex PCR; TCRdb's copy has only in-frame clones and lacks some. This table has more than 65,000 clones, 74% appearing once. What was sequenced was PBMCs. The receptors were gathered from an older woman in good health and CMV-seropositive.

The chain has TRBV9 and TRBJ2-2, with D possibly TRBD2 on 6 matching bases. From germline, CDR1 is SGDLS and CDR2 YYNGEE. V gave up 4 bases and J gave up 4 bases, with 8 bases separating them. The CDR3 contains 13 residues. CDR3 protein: CASSKEGTGELFF. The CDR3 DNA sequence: TGTGCCAGCAGCAAGGAGGGCACCGGGGAGCTGTTTTTT.

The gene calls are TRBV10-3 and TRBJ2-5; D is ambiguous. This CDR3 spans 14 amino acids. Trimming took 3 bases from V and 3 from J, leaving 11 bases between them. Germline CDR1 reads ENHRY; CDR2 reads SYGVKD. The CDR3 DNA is TGTGCCATCAGTGATATGGGCACCGAAGAGACCCAGTACTTC. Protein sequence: CAISDMGTEETQYF.

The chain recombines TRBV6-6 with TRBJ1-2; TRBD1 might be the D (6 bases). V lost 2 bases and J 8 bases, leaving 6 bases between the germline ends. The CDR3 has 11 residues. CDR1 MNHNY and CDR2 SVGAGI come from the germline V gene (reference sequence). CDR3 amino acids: CASSYQGGYTF. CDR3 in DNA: TGTGCCAGCAGTTACCAGGGGGGCTACACCTTC.

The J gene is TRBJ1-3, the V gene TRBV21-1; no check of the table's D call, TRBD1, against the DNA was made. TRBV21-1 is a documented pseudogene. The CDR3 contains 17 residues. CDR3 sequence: CASSNKGQETSGNTIYF. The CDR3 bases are TGTGCCAGCAGCAACAAGGGACAGGAGACATCTGGAAACACCATATATTTT.

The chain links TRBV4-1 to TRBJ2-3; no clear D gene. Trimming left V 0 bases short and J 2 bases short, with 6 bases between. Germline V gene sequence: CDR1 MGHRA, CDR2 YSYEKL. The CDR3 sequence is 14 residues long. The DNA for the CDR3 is TGCGCCAGCAGCCAAGAGGGCCACACAGATACGCAGTATTTT. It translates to CASSQEGHTDTQYF.

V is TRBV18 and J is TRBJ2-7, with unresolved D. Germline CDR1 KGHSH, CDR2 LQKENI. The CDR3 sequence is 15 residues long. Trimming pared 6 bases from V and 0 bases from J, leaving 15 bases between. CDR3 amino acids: CASSPKASPSYEQYF. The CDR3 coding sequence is TGTGCCAGCTCCCCTAAAGCTTCCCCCTCCTACGAGCAGTACTTC.

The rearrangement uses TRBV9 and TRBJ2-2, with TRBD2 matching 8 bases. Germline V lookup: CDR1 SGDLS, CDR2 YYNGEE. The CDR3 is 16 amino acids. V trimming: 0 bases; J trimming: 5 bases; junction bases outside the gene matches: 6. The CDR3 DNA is TGTGCCAGCAGCGTAGAGGCGGGAGGACGAACCGGGGAGCTGTTTTTT. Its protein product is CASSVEAGGRTGELFF. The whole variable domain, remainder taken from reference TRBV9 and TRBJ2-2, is DSGVTQTPKHLITATGQRVTLRCSPRSGDLSVYWYQQSLDQGLQFLIQYYNGEERAKGNILERFSAQQFPDLHSELNLSSLELGDSALYFCASSVEAGGRTGELFFGEGSRLTVL.

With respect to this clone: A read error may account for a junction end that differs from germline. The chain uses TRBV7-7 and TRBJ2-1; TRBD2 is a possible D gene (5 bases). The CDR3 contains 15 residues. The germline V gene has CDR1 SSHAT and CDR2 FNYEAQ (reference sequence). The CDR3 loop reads CASSLGRTPANEQFF. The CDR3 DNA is TGTGCTAGCAGCCTCGGTCGGACTCCAGCGAATGAGCAGTTCTTC.

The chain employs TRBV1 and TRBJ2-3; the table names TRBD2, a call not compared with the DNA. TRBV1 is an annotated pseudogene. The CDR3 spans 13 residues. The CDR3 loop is CTSRASSTDTQYF. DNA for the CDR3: TGCACCAGCAGGGCTAGCAGCACAGATACGCAGTATTTT.

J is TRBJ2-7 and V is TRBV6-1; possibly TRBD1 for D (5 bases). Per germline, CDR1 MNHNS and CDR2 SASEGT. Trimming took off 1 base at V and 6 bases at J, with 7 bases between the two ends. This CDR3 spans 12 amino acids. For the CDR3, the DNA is TGTGCCAGCAGTGAAGGGGGCGGCGAGCAGTACTTC. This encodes CASSEGGGEQYF.

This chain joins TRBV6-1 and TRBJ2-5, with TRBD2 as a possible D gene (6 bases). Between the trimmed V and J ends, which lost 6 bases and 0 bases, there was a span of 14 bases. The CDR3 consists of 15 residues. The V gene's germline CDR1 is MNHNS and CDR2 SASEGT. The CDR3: CASSLGAGYQETQYF. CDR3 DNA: TGTGCCAGCAGCCTAGGGGCGGGGTACCAAGAGACCCAGTACTTC.

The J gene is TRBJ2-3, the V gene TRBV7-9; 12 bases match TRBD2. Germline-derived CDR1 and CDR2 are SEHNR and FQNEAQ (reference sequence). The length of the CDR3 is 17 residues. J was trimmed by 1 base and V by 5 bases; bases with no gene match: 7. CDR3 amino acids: CASSPWTSGEGTDTQYF. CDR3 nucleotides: TGTGCCAGCAGCCCATGGACTAGCGGGGAGGGCACAGATACGCAGTATTTT.

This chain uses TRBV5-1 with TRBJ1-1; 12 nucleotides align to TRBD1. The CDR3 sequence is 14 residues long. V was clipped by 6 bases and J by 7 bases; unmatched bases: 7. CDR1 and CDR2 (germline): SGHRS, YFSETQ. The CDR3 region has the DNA TGCGCCAGCAAGGGACAGGGGGCGCATTTTGAAGCTTTCTTT. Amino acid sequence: CASKGQGAHFEAFF. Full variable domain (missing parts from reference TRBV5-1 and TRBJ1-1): KAGVTQTPRYLIKTRGQQVTLSCSPISGHRSVSWYQQTPGQGLQFLFEYFSETQRNKGNFPGRFSGRQFSNSRSEMNVSTLELGDSALYLCASKGQGAHFEAFFGQGTRLTVV.

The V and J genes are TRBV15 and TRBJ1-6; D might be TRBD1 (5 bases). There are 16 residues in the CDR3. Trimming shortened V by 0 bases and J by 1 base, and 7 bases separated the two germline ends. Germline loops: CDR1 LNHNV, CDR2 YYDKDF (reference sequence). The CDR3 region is CATSRDRASYNSPLHF. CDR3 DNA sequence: TGTGCCACCAGCAGAGACAGGGCGTCCTATAATTCACCCCTCCACTTT.

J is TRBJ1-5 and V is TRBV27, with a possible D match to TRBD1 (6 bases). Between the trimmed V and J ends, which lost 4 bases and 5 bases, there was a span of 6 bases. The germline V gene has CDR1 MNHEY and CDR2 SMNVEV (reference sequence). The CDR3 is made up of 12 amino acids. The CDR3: CASSSGDQPQHF. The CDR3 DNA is TGTGCCAGCAGTTCAGGGGATCAGCCCCAGCATTTT.

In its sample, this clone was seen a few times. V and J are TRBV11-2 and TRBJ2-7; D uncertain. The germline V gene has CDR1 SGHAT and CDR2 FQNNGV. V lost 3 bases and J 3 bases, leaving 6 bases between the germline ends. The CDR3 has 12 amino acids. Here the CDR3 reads CASSFTSYEQYF. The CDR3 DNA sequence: TGTGCCAGCAGCTTTACCAGCTACGAGCAGTACTTC.

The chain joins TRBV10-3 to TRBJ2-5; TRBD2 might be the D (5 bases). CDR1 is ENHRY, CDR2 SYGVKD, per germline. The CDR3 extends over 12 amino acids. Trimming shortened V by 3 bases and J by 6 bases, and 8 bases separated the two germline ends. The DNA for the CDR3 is TGTGCCATCAGTGATGGGGAGCAGACCCAGTACTTC. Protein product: CAISDGEQTQYF.

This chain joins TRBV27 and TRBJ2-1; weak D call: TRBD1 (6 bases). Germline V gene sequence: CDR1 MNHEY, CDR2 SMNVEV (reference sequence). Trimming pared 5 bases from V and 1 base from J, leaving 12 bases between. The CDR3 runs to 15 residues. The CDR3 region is CASSLGQPSYNEQFF. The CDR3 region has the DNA TGTGCCAGCAGTCTTGGACAGCCATCCTACAATGAGCAGTTCTTC.